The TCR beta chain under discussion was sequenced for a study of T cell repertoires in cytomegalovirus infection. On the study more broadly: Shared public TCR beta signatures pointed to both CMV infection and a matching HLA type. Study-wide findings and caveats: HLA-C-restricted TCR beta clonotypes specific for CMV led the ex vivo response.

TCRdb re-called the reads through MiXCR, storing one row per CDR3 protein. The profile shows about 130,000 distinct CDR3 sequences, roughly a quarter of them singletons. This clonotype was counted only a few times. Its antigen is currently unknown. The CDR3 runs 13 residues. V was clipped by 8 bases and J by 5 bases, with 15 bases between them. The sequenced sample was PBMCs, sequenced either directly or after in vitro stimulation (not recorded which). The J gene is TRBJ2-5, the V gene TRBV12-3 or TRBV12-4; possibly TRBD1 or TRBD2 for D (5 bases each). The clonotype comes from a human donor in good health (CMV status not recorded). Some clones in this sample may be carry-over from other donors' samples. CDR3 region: CASGVWGGETQYF. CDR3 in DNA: TGTGCCAGCGGGGTCTGGGGCGGGGAGACCCAGTACTTC.